The 7 T cell receptor beta chains reported below all come from one sample, sequenced in a study of CD8+CD57+ T cells in acquired aplastic anemia. It was genomic DNA that served as the template for profiling TCR beta VDJ and CDR3. One entry per CDR3 protein, called by TCRdb with MiXCR from the reads. The table shows some 180,000 distinct CDR3 sequences, with 40% to 55% occurring only once. Material for sequencing was sorted CD4+, CD8+, or CD8+CD57+ T cells (not recorded which) from PBMCs. Receptors originate from a human donor in good health.

This clonotype has a handful of counts. The V gene is TRBV3-1, the J gene TRBJ2-1, with 8 bases lining up with TRBD2. V shed 1 base and J 5 bases; nucleotides not matched to a gene: 4. CDR1 is LGHDT and CDR2 is YNNKEL in the germline V gene (reference sequence). This CDR3 contains 15 residues. The CDR3 protein is CASSQGLARHNEQFF. DNA of the CDR3: TGTGCCAGCAGCCAAGGACTAGCGAGACACAATGAGCAGTTCTTC.

This clonotype was counted at least ten times. This rearrangement joins TRBV7-2 to TRBJ2-1; no clear D gene. Germline V CDR1 and CDR2: SGHTA, FQGNSA. The V gene lost 1 base and the J gene lost 10 bases, with 17 bases spanning the gap. This CDR3 contains 15 residues. CDR3 in DNA: TGTGCCAGCAGCTTAGGGCGAATCTCAGCCCTGGAGCAGTTCTTC. It yields the protein CASSLGRISALEQFF.

The J gene is TRBJ2-1, the V gene TRBV25-1; possibly TRBD2 for D (6 bases). The V and J ends lost 6 bases and 4 bases respectively, with 10 bases between them. The germline V gene encodes CDR1 MGHDK and CDR2 SYGVNS. The CDR3 extends over 13 amino acids. The CDR3 region has the DNA TGTGCCAGCAGCCGGGCGGGATACAATGAGCAGTTCTTC. Translated: CASSRAGYNEQFF.

In its sample, this clonotype was seen once. The chain recombines TRBV24-1 with TRBJ2-3; maybe TRBD2 (5 bases). The germline V gene has CDR1 KGHDR and CDR2 SFDVKD. Trimming removed 5 bases at V and 2 bases at J, with 10 bases between. The CDR3 sequence is 14 residues long. CDR3 residues: CATSADDYTDTQYF. In DNA form, the CDR3 reads TGTGCCACCAGTGCCGACGACTACACAGATACGCAGTATTTT.

The chain carries TRBV5-4 and TRBJ2-3; 10 positions match TRBD2. There are 14 residues in the CDR3. Germline trimming cut 0 bases from V and 9 bases from J; bases unmatched to any gene: 4. The germline CDR1 and CDR2 sequences are SGHNT and YYREEE (reference sequence). In DNA, the CDR3 is TGTGCCAGCAGCTTGGAGCTAGCGGGAGACACGCAGTATTTT. It codes for CASSLELAGDTQYF.

This clonotype was seen repeatedly, ten times or more. V usage is TRBV19 and J usage is TRBJ2-1, with 13 bases fitting TRBD2. The CDR3 has 16 residues. V dropped 6 bases and J dropped 6; count of bases not matched to a gene: 8. Per the germline V gene, CDR1 is LNHDA and CDR2 is SQIVND (reference sequence). CDR3 residues: CASSPGLAGSINEQFF. The CDR3 DNA follows: TGTGCCAGTAGCCCGGGACTAGCGGGATCTATCAATGAGCAGTTCTTC.

The chain's CDR3 is CATSARDEQFF. As DNA, the CDR3 is TGTGCCACCAGCGCGCGGGACGAGCAGTTCTTC. The chain joins TRBV15 to TRBJ2-1; possible D gene TRBD2, 6 bases. CDR3 size: 11 residues. The V gene's germline CDR1 is LNHNV and CDR2 YYDKDF (reference sequence). V lost 5 bases to trimming and J lost 10 bases, with 9 bases between them. The complete variable domain, with remaining parts taken from reference TRBV15 and TRBJ2-1, reads DAMVIQNPRYQVTQFGKPVTLSCSQTLNHNVMYWYQQKSSQAPKLLFHYYDKDFNNEADTPDNFQSRRPNTSFCFLDIRSPGLGDTAMYLCATSARDEQFFGPGTRLTVL.